The 29 T cell receptor beta chains reported below all come from one sample, sequenced in a study of blood T cell repertoires in COVID-19. The assay was immunoSEQ multiplex PCR, and TCRdb's table has in-frame clones only and misses some. The sample includes about 200,000 clones, approximately 87% of them seen just once. Sequences were obtained from peripheral blood. The receptors were gathered from a woman between 70 and 85 years old with acute or convalescent COVID-19.

The J gene is TRBJ1-3, the V gene TRBV6-1; TRBD1 aligns across 7 bases. Trimming removed 0 bases from V and 0 bases from J; junction bases left unmatched: 14. This CDR3 has 20 residues. Germline V gives CDR1 MNHNS, CDR2 SASEGT. The CDR3 nucleotides read TGTGCCAGCAGTGAAGCGAGGGGGACAGACGCTTTATCCTCTGGAAACACCATATATTTT. Protein sequence: CASSEARGTDALSSGNTIYF.

J is TRBJ1-6 and V is TRBV6-5; D unclear. The germline CDR1 and CDR2 sequences are MNHEY and SVGAGI. CDR3 length: 15 amino acids. The V end lost 6 bases, the J end lost 3 bases, and 12 bases lay between the germline ends. CDR3 sequence reads: CASRARTDYNSPLHF. CDR3 DNA: TGTGCCAGCAGAGCCCGTACAGACTATAATTCACCCCTCCACTTT.

This rearrangement joins TRBV5-1 to TRBJ2-5; D is perhaps TRBD1 (6 bases). The germline V gene has CDR1 SGHRS and CDR2 YFSETQ. The CDR3 has 15 residues. V shed 2 bases and J shed 5 bases, with 16 bases lying between them. The CDR3 DNA is TGCGCCAGCAGCTTTGTGAACAGGGTGGGCGAGACCCAGTACTTC. It specifies CASSFVNRVGETQYF.

V is TRBV19 and J is TRBJ1-1; 10 bases fit TRBD1. V dropped 3 bases and J dropped 1; count of bases not matched to a gene: 2. Germline V gene lookup returns CDR1 LNHDA and CDR2 SQIVND (reference sequence). The CDR3 extends over 15 amino acids. The CDR3 sequence: CASSIRDRGNTEAFF. The CDR3 DNA reads TGTGCCAGTAGTATCCGGGACAGGGGGAACACTGAAGCTTTCTTT.

This chain links TRBV27 with TRBJ2-2; TRBD1 matches at 7 bases. There are 15 residues in the CDR3. The V gene's germline CDR1 is MNHEY and CDR2 SMNVEV (reference sequence). The trim removed 6 bases at V and 0 bases at J, leaving 4 bases unmatched. CDR3 sequence (DNA): TGTGCCAGCAGACGACAGGGATCGAACACCGGGGAGCTGTTTTTT. It is translated as CASRRQGSNTGELFF.

The table lists this clone with a count of one. This chain links TRBV27 with TRBJ2-3, with 9 bases matching TRBD2. Per germline, CDR1 MNHEY and CDR2 SMNVEV (reference sequence). This CDR3 spans 17 amino acids. V shed 2 bases and J 1 base; nucleotides not matched to a gene: 7. CDR3 residues: CASSLEAGGPGTDTQYF. CDR3 coding DNA: TGTGCCAGCAGTTTAGAGGCGGGAGGGCCGGGCACAGATACGCAGTATTTT.

As concerns this clone: This CDR3 is also generated by other DNA sequences in the sample. J is TRBJ1-2 and V is TRBV12-3 or TRBV12-4, with 8 bases matching TRBD1. CDR3 length: 11 amino acids. The V gene end was trimmed by 8 bases and the J gene end by 4 bases; junction bases not matched to a gene: 0. The CDR3 region is CASGQGYGYTF. CDR3 DNA: TGTGCCAGCGGACAGGGCTATGGCTACACCTTC.

The V call is TRBV5-4, the J call TRBJ2-3, with a possible D match to TRBD2 (5 bases). Looked up from germline, CDR1 is SGHNT and CDR2 is YYREEE (reference sequence). The CDR3 is 13 residues long. V shed 0 bases and J shed 5 bases, with 7 bases lying between them. CDR3 sequence reads: CASSLGRGDTQYF. The CDR3 DNA follows: TGTGCCAGCAGCTTGGGCCGGGGAGATACGCAGTATTTT.

The V and J genes are TRBV5-6 and TRBJ2-2; TRBD1 agrees at 7 bases. The V segment lost 2 bases and the J segment 1 base; nucleotides outside the gene matches: 14. Per the germline V gene, CDR1 is SGHDT and CDR2 is YYEEEE. The CDR3 length is 19 residues. CDR3: CASSFPTPEGAGNTGELFF. CDR3 DNA sequence: TGTGCCAGCAGCTTTCCCACCCCAGAGGGGGCAGGGAACACCGGGGAGCTGTTTTTT.

The chain couples TRBV18 to TRBJ1-2; D is undetermined. The ends were cut back, 2 bases at V and 6 bases at J, with 16 bases in the middle. This CDR3 is built from 15 residues. Looked up from germline, CDR1 is KGHSH and CDR2 is LQKENI. DNA of the CDR3: TGTGCCAGCTCACCATACTACGGGTCCACCGATGGCTACACCTTC. It codes for CASSPYYGSTDGYTF.

The V gene is TRBV10-3, the J gene TRBJ2-7; 13 positions match TRBD2. Germline V lookup: CDR1 ENHRY, CDR2 SYGVKD. V lost 3 bases to trimming and J lost 7 bases; unmatched junction nucleotides: 6. The CDR3 is made up of 15 amino acids. CDR3 sequence (DNA): TGTGCCATCAGTGACCTGACTAGCGGGGGGAATGAGCAGTACTTC. Amino acid sequence: CAISDLTSGGNEQYF.

The CDR3 region is CASTRGLPYNEQFF. The CDR3 bases are TGTGCCAGTACTAGGGGGCTGCCCTACAATGAGCAGTTCTTC. The chain employs TRBV28 and TRBJ2-1, with 7 nucleotides matching TRBD1. The V gene's germline CDR1 is MDHEN and CDR2 SYDVKM. V gave up 9 bases and J gave up 2 bases; unmatched junction bases: 7. The CDR3 is made up of 14 amino acids. Based on the CDR3 plus reference TRBV28 and TRBJ2-1, the full variable domain is DVKVTQSSRYLVKRTGEKVFLECVQDMDHENMFWYRQDPGLGLRLIYFSYDVKMKEKGDIPEGYSVSREKKERFSLILESASTNQTSMYLCASTRGLPYNEQFFGPGTRLTVL.

This clone has more than one count but fewer than ten. The genes are TRBV5-1 and TRBJ2-7, with D maybe TRBD1 (5 bases). Germline loops: CDR1 SGHRS, CDR2 YFSETQ. The CDR3 length is 17 residues. V was pared by 4 bases and J by 0 bases, with 20 bases between. DNA for the CDR3: TGCGCCAGCAGCCCACGGAGAGACAGTCTTAGCTCCTACGAGCAGTACTTC. It codes for CASSPRRDSLSSYEQYF.

The gene calls are TRBV27 and TRBJ1-2; 12 bases line up with TRBD1. Germline loops: CDR1 MNHEY, CDR2 SMNVEV (reference sequence). The CDR3 runs 13 residues. V gave up 6 bases and J gave up 8 bases; unmatched junction bases: 4. As DNA, the CDR3 is TGTGCCAGCAGGGGACAGGGGGCGCGGGGCTACACCTTC. This gives the protein CASRGQGARGYTF.

This chain links TRBV7-8 with TRBJ2-3; no reliable D call. Per the germline V gene, CDR1 is SGHVS and CDR2 is FQNEAQ. The CDR3 is made up of 12 amino acids. Deletions cut 4 bases from V and 2 bases from J, with 4 bases between. The CDR3, as DNA: TGTGCCAGCAGCTCTACCACAGATACGCAGTATTTT. It codes for CASSSTTDTQYF. Filled out from reference TRBV7-8 and TRBJ2-3, the complete variable domain reads GAGVSQSPRYKVAKRGQDVALRCDPISGHVSLFWYQQALGQGPEFLTYFQNEAQLDKSGLPSDRFFAERPEGSVSTLKIQRTQQEDSAVYLCASSSTTDTQYFGPGTRLTVL.

J is TRBJ2-3 and V is TRBV19; tentative D call: TRBD1 (6 bases). This CDR3 comprises 15 residues. Trimming took off 3 bases at V and 2 bases at J, with 12 bases between the two ends. Per germline, CDR1 LNHDA and CDR2 SQIVND (reference sequence). The CDR3 region has the DNA TGTGCCAGTAGTATCCAGGGACATATCACAGATACGCAGTATTTT. Its protein is CASSIQGHITDTQYF. Full variable domain (missing parts from reference TRBV19 and TRBJ2-3): DGGITQSPKYLFRKEGQNVTLSCEQNLNHDAMYWYRQDPGQGLRLIYYSQIVNDFQKGDIAEGYSVSREKKESFPLTVTSAQKNPTAFYLCASSIQGHITDTQYFGPGTRLTVL.

The rearrangement links TRBV18 to TRBJ2-7; D possibly corresponds to TRBD2 (5 bases). Trimming removed 6 bases at V and 2 bases at J, with 8 bases between. CDR3 length: 12 amino acids. Germline CDR1 KGHSH, CDR2 LQKENI. CDR3 coding DNA: TGTGCCAGCTCTAGCGAGGCCTACGAGCAGTACTTC. Translation: CASSSEAYEQYF.

The chain recombines TRBV3-1 (or the pseudogene TRBV3-2) with TRBJ1-5; 7 nucleotides line up with TRBD1. The CDR3 runs 15 residues. V lost 0 bases, J lost 7 bases, and 6 bases stayed unmatched. The germline V gene encodes CDR1 LGHDT and CDR2 YNNKEL (reference sequence). The CDR3 bases are TGTGCCAGCAGCCAAGAAGACAGGGAAGGGCAGCCCCAGCATTTT. It yields the protein CASSQEDREGQPQHF.

This rearrangement joins TRBV6-5 to TRBJ2-7; weak D call: TRBD2 (6 bases). V gave up 7 bases and J gave up 6 bases, with 10 bases separating them. This CDR3 has 11 residues. Germline CDR1 MNHEY, CDR2 SVGAGI. The CDR3 DNA is TGTGCCAGCATGACGGGGGTCGAGCAGTACTTC. This translates into CASMTGVEQYF.

The gene calls are TRBV29-1 and TRBJ1-1, with D possibly being TRBD1 (6 bases). Germline V gene sequence: CDR1 SQVTM, CDR2 ANQGSEA. CDR3 length: 13 amino acids. Trimming cost V 8 bases and J 3 bases, with 16 bases left between them. The CDR3 DNA sequence: TGCAGCCTCGCCCGGACAGCTTACACTGAAGCTTTCTTT. Protein sequence: CSLARTAYTEAFF.

The rearrangement joins TRBV5-1 to TRBJ1-1, with 8 bases aligning to TRBD1. With 0 bases clipped from V and 3 bases from J, the junction kept 4 bases outside the gene matches. Germline V lookup: CDR1 SGHRS, CDR2 YFSETQ. The CDR3 sequence is 15 residues long. CDR3 in DNA: TGCGCCAGCAGCTTGGCGGGGACAGGTTACACTGAAGCTTTCTTT. This gives the protein CASSLAGTGYTEAFF. The full variable domain, completed using reference TRBV5-1 and TRBJ1-1, is KAGVTQTPRYLIKTRGQQVTLSCSPISGHRSVSWYQQTPGQGLQFLFEYFSETQRNKGNFPGRFSGRQFSNSRSEMNVSTLELGDSALYLCASSLAGTGYTEAFFGQGTRLTVV.

This chain uses TRBV7-2 with TRBJ2-4, with TRBD1 identical over 7 bases. The V and J ends lost 5 bases and 0 bases, in that order; junction bases with no gene match: 4. Germline-derived CDR1 and CDR2 are SGHTA and FQGNSA. The CDR3 consists of 15 residues. CDR3 nucleotide sequence: TGTGCCAGCAGCCTGCAGGGGGAAGCCAAAAACATTCAGTACTTC. This translates into CASSLQGEAKNIQYF.

The rearrangement links TRBV12-5 to TRBJ2-2, with TRBD1 matching 8 bases. This CDR3 has 17 residues. The germline V gene encodes CDR1 LGHNT and CDR2 FRNRAP. V gave up 1 base and J gave up 6 bases; unmatched junction bases: 10. The CDR3 sequence: CASGLALRGRSAGELFF. For the CDR3, the DNA is TGTGCTAGTGGTTTGGCCCTCAGGGGGCGAAGCGCCGGGGAGCTGTTTTTT.

This sequence joins TRBV5-1 and TRBJ1-2; 8 nucleotides line up with TRBD1. J lost 5 bases, V lost 4 bases, and 10 bases had no gene match. CDR1 is SGHRS, CDR2 YFSETQ, per germline. This CDR3 has 15 residues. Here the CDR3 DNA reads TGCGCCAGCAGCATTGACAGGGGCCTTCCTTATGGCTACACCTTC. Its translation: CASSIDRGLPYGYTF.

V usage is TRBV3-1 (or the pseudogene TRBV3-2) and J usage is TRBJ1-3, with TRBD1 as a possible D gene (6 bases). Per germline, CDR1 LGHDT and CDR2 YNNKEL (reference sequence). The CDR3 length is 15 residues. The V end was cut by 3 bases, the J end by 0 bases, with 9 bases between. The chain's CDR3 is CASSHRQVSGNTIYF. In DNA form, the CDR3 reads TGTGCCAGCAGCCACCGACAGGTCTCTGGAAACACCATATATTTT.

This clone was seen a handful of times. The gene calls are TRBV27 and TRBJ2-1; 7 bases are a match to TRBD2. Unmatched junction bases numbered 10, after V lost 5 bases and J lost 6 bases. The CDR3 totals 15 residues. From germline, CDR1 is MNHEY and CDR2 SMNVEV (reference sequence). DNA for the CDR3: TGTGCCAGCAGTCCTCGGACGGGAGGTAGCAATGAGCAGTTCTTC. The encoded protein is CASSPRTGGSNEQFF.

The gene calls are TRBV18 and TRBJ1-1; 12 bases match TRBD1. This CDR3 is built from 18 residues. Germline CDR1 is KGHSH and CDR2 is LQKENI. V was clipped by 1 base and J by 0 bases; unmatched bases: 6. CDR3: CASSPLGQGAFLNTEAFF. The CDR3 bases are TGTGCCAGCTCACCACTGGGACAGGGGGCGTTTCTGAACACTGAAGCTTTCTTT.

The chain combines TRBV5-4 with TRBJ2-3, with 7 positions matching TRBD2. This CDR3 comprises 15 residues. Per germline, CDR1 SGHNT and CDR2 YYREEE (reference sequence). Unmatched junction bases numbered 5, after V lost 3 bases and J lost 1 base. CDR3 residues: CASSSRLAGTDTQYF. The DNA for the CDR3 is TGTGCCAGCAGCTCCCGACTAGCCGGCACAGATACGCAGTATTTT.

The rearrangement joins TRBV5-4 to TRBJ1-6; D call uncertain. The CDR3 is 15 residues long. The V end was cut by 1 base, the J end by 3 bases, with 8 bases between. Per the germline V gene, CDR1 is SGHNT and CDR2 is YYREEE (reference sequence). DNA of the CDR3: TGTGCCAGCAGCTTGATGGCAGACTATAATTCACCCCTCCACTTT. The encoded protein is CASSLMADYNSPLHF.